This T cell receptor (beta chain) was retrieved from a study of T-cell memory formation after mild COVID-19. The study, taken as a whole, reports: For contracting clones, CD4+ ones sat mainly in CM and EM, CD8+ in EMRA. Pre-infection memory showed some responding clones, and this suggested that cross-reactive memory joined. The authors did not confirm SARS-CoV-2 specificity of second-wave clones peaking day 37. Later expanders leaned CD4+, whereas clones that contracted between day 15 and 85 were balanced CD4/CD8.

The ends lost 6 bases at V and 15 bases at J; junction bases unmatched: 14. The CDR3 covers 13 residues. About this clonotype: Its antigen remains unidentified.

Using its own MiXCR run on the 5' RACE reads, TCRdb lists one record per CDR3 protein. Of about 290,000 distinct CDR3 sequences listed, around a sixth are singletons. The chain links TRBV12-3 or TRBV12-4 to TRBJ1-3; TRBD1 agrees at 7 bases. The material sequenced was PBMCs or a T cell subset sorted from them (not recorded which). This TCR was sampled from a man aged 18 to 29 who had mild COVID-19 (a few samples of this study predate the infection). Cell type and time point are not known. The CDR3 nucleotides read TGTGCCAGCAGCCTGGGACAGACGTTGTATCGATATTTT. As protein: CASSLGQTLYRYF.